The clone carrying this TCR beta chain was observed a handful of times. What it recognizes is unknown. Unique molecular identifiers were built into the TCR beta cDNA libraries. TCRdb reanalysed the PCR reads using MiXCR and keeps one entry per CDR3 protein. The sample has under 900,000 distinct CDR3 sequences, 53% seen once. These data originate in a study of post-analysis software for immune sequencing data. The study, taken as a whole, reports: Patients had higher frequencies than controls of a few TRBV segments, including TRBV5-6, TRBV5-1 and TRBV20-1. Controls' normalized Chao1 diversity significantly exceeded that of multiple sclerosis patients.

The germline V gene has CDR1 MRHNA and CDR2 SNTAGT. This CDR3 region has 15 residues. V was pared by 2 bases and J by 0 bases, with 11 bases between. The chain employs TRBV6-4 and TRBJ2-7, with a weak D call TRBD2 (6 bases). The TCR sequence derives from a girl between 10 and 17 years old with multiple sclerosis. The specimen sequenced was blood. In nucleotides, the CDR3 is TGTGCCAGCAGTGACCGAGCGGGTCACTCCTACGAGCAGTACTTC. Amino acids: CASSDRAGHSYEQYF.